This T cell receptor beta chain was found in a study of blood T cell repertoires in COVID-19. Overall study: Samples of COVID-19 (acute and convalescent) were obtained from the United States, Italy and Spain. PBMCs, B-cell-depleted T cells, or T cells were the source of the cDNA or gDNA that made up the material.

CDR1 and CDR2 from the germline V gene are LGHNA and YSLEER. After removal of 0 bases from V and 4 bases from J, the junction contained 5 bases not matched to a gene. This CDR3 comprises 16 residues. This clone was picked up a small number of times. Original processing methods: Reference gene primers were amplified, and this amplification served to estimate nucleated cell counts. The repertoire was sequenced with immunoSEQ multiplex PCR; TCRdb's copy has only in-frame clones and lacks some. That table supplies the V and J calls and clone size; D and trimming were determined from the DNA. The data show around 700,000 clones, approximately 90% seen once.

The sample was peripheral blood. This receptor was taken from a woman between 18 and 30 years old with acute or convalescent COVID-19. V and J are TRBV4-3 and TRBJ2-1; 8 bases are a match to TRBD1. The CDR3 here is CASSQDYGQGYNEQFF. The CDR3, as DNA: TGCGCCAGCAGCCAAGATTACGGACAGGGTTACAATGAGCAGTTCTTC.